This T cell receptor (beta chain) was sequenced during a study of chemoradiotherapy in HPV16-positive cancers. Repeated repertoire sampling spanned the course of chemoradiotherapy. Trimming at V came to 5 bases and at J to 4 bases, leaving 6 bases not matched to a gene. CDR1 MNHEY and CDR2 SMNVEV come from the germline V gene (reference sequence). The CDR3 consists of 15 residues. Study-level findings and limits: During treatment, candidate HPV-specific clones and E7-related motifs expanded in tumor. Better recurrence-free survival went with HPV-responsive T-cell expansion in HPV16-positive patients. Functional assays defining HPV-specific T cells used only a couple of HPV16-positive patients.

As regards this clone: Its antigen is not known.

Only in-frame clones appear in the TCRdb table, and some are missing; sequencing was by immunoSEQ multiplex PCR. The table shows roughly 2,500 clones, with 87% occurring only once. The sequence was obtained from a human donor with HPV-associated anogenital cancer. The rearrangement joins TRBV27 to TRBJ1-5, with TRBD1 matching over 9 bases. Sample: tumor tissue, taken from a patient who underwent chemoradiotherapy. CDR3 in amino acids: CASSVAGTGNQPQHF. In DNA form, the CDR3 reads TGTGCCAGCAGTGTCGCCGGGACAGGGAATCAGCCCCAGCATTTT.